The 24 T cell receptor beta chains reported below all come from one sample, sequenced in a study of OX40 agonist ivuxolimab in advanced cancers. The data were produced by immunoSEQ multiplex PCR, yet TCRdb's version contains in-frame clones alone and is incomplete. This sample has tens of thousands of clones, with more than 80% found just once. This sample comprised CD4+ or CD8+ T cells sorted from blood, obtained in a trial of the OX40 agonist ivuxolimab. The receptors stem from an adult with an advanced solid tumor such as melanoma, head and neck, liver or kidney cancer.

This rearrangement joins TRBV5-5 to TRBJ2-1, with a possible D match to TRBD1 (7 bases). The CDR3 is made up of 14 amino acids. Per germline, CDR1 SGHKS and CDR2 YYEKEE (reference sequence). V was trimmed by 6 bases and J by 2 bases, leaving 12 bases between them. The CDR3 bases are TGTGCCAGCAACCGGGGGACAGCCTACAATGAGCAGTTCTTC. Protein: CASNRGTAYNEQFF.

CDR3 residues: CASSPGGLEEQYF. CDR3 nucleotides: TGTGCCAGCAGTCCAGGGGGGTTGGAGGAGCAGTACTTC. This chain uses TRBV11-2 with TRBJ2-7; TRBD1 might be the D (7 bases). The germline V and J ends were trimmed by 6 bases and 7 bases, with 16 bases remaining between them. Germline CDR1 SGHAT, CDR2 FQNNGV. The CDR3 totals 13 residues. Supplemented by reference TRBV11-2 and TRBJ2-7, the full variable domain reads EAGVAQSPRYKIIEKRQSVAFWCNPISGHATLYWYQQILGQGPKLLIQFQNNGVVDDSQLPKDRFSAERLKGVDSTLKIQPAKLEDSAVYLCASSPGGLEEQYFGPGTRLTVT.

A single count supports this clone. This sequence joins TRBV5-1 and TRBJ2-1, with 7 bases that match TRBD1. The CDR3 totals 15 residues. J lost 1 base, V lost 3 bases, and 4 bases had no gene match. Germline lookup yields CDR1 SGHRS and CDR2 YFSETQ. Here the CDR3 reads CASSSGQASYNEQFF. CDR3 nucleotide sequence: TGCGCCAGCAGCTCCGGACAGGCATCCTACAATGAGCAGTTCTTC.

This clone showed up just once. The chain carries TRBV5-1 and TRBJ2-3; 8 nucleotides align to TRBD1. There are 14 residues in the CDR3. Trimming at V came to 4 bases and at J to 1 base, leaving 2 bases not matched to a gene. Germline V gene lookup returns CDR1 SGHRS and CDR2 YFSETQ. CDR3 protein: CASSPGQGTDTQYF. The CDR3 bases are TGCGCCAGCAGCCCGGGACAGGGCACAGATACGCAGTATTTT.

The CDR3 protein is CASSGQGFPPYEQYF. The CDR3 bases are TGTGCCAGCAGCGGACAGGGGTTTCCACCCTACGAGCAGTACTTC. The rearrangement joins TRBV7-9 to TRBJ2-7; TRBD1 agrees at 9 bases. Germline V CDR1 and CDR2: SEHNR, FQNEAQ (reference sequence). V shed 5 bases and J 2 bases; nucleotides not matched to a gene: 7. This CDR3 contains 15 residues.

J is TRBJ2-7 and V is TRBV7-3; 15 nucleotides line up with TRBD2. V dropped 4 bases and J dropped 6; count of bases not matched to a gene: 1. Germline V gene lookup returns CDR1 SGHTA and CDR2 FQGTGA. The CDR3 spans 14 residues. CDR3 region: CASSSGLAGGEQYF. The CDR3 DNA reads TGTGCCAGCAGCTCGGGACTAGCGGGAGGCGAGCAGTACTTC.

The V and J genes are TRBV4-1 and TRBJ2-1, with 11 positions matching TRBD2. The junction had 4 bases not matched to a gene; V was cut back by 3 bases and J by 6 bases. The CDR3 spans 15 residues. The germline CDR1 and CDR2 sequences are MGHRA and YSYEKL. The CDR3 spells CASSQGLAAFNEQFF. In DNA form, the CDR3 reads TGCGCCAGCAGCCAGGGACTAGCGGCCTTCAATGAGCAGTTCTTC.

CDR3 sequence (DNA): TGTGCCAGCAGCTTAGATCGATTGGGACTCGGACCGGAGACCCAGTACTTC. Protein: CASSLDRLGLGPETQYF. This chain connects TRBV11-3 to TRBJ2-5, with TRBD2 as a possible D gene (6 bases). The CDR3 is 17 amino acids. V dropped 0 bases and J dropped 5 bases, with 19 bases sitting between them. Germline values: CDR1 SGHNT, CDR2 YENEEA.

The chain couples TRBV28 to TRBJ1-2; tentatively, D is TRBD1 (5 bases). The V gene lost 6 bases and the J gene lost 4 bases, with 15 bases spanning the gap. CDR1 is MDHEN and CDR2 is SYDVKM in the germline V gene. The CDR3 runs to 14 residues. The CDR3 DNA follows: TGTGCCAGCAGCTCCCCGGGGGGGGTCTATGGCTACACCTTC. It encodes CASSSPGGVYGYTF.

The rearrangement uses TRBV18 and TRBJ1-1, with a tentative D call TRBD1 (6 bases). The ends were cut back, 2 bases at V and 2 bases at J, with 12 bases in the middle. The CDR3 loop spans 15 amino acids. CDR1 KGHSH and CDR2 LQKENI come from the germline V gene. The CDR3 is CASSPSTGPNTEAFF. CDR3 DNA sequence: TGTGCCAGCTCACCAAGCACAGGGCCTAACACTGAAGCTTTCTTT.

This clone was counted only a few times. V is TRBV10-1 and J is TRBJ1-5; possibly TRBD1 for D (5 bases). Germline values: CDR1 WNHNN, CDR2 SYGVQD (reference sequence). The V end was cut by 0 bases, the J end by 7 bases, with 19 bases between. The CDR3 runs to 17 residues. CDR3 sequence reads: CASSESIGRTEGQPQHF. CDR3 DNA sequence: TGCGCCAGCAGTGAGTCGATTGGACGGACCGAGGGGCAGCCCCAGCATTTT.

The CDR3 bases are TGCGCCAGCAGCCAAGATGGACGGCCGGGTTACGAGCAGTACTTC. It is translated as CASSQDGRPGYEQYF. V is TRBV4-1 and J is TRBJ2-7, with D unresolved. The ends were cut back, 0 bases at V and 4 bases at J, with 13 bases in the middle. The CDR3 covers 15 residues. Germline V lookup: CDR1 MGHRA, CDR2 YSYEKL.

CDR3 amino acids: CASRLDRLAYEQYF. The CDR3 DNA reads TGTGCCAGCAGGCTTGACAGGTTAGCTTACGAGCAGTACTTC. The gene calls are TRBV2 and TRBJ2-7; TRBD1 is a possible D gene (6 bases). This CDR3 is 14 amino acids long. Germline V gene lookup returns CDR1 SNHLY and CDR2 FYNNEI. V gave up 6 bases and J gave up 4 bases, with 16 bases separating them.

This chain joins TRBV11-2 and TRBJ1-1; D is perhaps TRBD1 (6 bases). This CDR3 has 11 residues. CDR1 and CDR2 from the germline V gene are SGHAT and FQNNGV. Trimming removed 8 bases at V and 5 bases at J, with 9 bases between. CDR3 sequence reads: CASGRGTEAFF. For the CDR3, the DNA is TGTGCCAGCGGAAGGGGGACTGAAGCTTTCTTT. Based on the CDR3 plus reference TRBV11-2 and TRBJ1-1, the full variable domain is EAGVAQSPRYKIIEKRQSVAFWCNPISGHATLYWYQQILGQGPKLLIQFQNNGVVDDSQLPKDRFSAERLKGVDSTLKIQPAKLEDSAVYLCASGRGTEAFFGQGTRLTVV.

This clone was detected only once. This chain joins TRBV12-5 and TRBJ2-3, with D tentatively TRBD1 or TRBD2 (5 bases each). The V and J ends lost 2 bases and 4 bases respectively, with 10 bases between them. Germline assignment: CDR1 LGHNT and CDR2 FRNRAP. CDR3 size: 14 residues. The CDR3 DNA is TGTGCTAGTGGTTTGTACGGGGCAGCAGATACGCAGTATTTT. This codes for CASGLYGAADTQYF. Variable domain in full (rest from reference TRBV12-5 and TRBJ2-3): DARVTQTPRHKVTEMGQEVTMRCQPILGHNTVFWYRQTMMQGLELLAYFRNRAPLDDSGMPKDRFSAEMPDATLATLKIQPSEPRDSAVYFCASGLYGAADTQYFGPGTRLTVL.

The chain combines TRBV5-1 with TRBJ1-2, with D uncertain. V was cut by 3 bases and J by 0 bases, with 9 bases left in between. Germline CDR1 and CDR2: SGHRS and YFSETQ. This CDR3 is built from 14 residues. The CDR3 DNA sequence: TGCGCCAGCAGCTCAGGACCTTCTAACTATGGCTACACCTTC. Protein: CASSSGPSNYGYTF.

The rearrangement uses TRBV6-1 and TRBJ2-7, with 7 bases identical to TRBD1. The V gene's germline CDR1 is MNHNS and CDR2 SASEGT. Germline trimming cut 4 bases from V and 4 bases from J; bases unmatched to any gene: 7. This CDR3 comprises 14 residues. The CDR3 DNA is TGTGCCAGCAGTGGGGGACAGCCTCCATACGAGCAGTACTTC. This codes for CASSGGQPPYEQYF.

CDR3 sequence: CASTGSHTNQPQHF. DNA of the CDR3: TGTGCCAGTACCGGGAGTCATACCAATCAGCCCCAGCATTTT. The chain links TRBV19 to TRBJ1-5; D unclear. Germline CDR1 LNHDA, CDR2 SQIVND (reference sequence). Trimming shortened V by 7 bases and J by 3 bases, and 13 bases separated the two germline ends. CDR3 length: 14 amino acids.

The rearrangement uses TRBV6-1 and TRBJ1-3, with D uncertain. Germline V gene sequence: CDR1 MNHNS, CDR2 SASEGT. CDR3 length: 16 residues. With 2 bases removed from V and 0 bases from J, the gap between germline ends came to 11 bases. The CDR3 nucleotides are TGTGCCAGCAGTGAATCCCGCCCCACCTCTGGAAACACCATATATTTT. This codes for CASSESRPTSGNTIYF.

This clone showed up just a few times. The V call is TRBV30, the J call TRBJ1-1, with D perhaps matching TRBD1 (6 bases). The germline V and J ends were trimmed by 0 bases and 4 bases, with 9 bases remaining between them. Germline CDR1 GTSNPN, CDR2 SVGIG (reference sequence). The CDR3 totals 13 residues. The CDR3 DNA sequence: TGTGCCTGGAGTGTATTGGGGGCCACTGAAGCTTTCTTT. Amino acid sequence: CAWSVLGATEAFF.

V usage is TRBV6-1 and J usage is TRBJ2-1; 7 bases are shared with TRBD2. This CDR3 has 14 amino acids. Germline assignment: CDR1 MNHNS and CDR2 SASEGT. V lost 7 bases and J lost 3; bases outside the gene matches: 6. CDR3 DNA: TGTGCCAGCACGGCGGGAGTAAGCTACAATGAGCAGTTCTTC. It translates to CASTAGVSYNEQFF.

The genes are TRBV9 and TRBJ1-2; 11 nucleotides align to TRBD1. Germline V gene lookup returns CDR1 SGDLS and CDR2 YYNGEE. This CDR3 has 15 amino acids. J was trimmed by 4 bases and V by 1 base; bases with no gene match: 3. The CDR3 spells CASSVPGQGGYGYTF. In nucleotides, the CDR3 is TGTGCCAGCAGCGTACCGGGACAGGGGGGCTATGGCTACACCTTC.

CDR3 sequence (DNA): TGTGCCAGCAGCTTGGCCGCTGGACTTCAGCCCCAGCATTTT. Translation: CASSLAAGLQPQHF. The chain has TRBV5-8 and TRBJ1-5; D gene ambiguous. V was shortened by 0 bases and J by 6 bases, with 10 bases between the two germline ends. The CDR3 has 14 residues. CDR1 is SGHTS and CDR2 is YDEGEE in the germline V gene. The full variable domain, in which reference TRBV5-8 and TRBJ1-5 provide the parts outside the CDR3, is EAGVTQSPTHLIKTRGQQATLRCSPISGHTSVYWYQQALGLGLQFLLWYDEGEERNRGNFPPRFSGRQFPNYSSELNVNALELEDSALYLCASSLAAGLQPQHFGDGTRLSIL.

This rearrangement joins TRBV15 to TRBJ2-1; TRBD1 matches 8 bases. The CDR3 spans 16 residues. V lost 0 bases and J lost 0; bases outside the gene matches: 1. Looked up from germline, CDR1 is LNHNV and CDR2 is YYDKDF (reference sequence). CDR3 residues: CATSRDTGGSYNEQFF. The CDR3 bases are TGTGCCACCAGCAGAGATACAGGGGGCTCCTACAATGAGCAGTTCTTC.